The T cell receptor (beta chain) described here comes from a study of blood T cell repertoires in COVID-19. Study context: Specimens from acute and convalescent COVID-19 originated in the United States, Italy and Spain.

The table came from immunoSEQ multiplex PCR; TCRdb's copy has only in-frame clones and leaves some out. The data show some 120,000 clones, around 88% seen once. Trimming took off 10 bases at V and 2 bases at J, with 19 bases between the two ends. The length of the CDR3 is 15 residues. Germline CDR1 reads ENHRY; CDR2 reads SYGVKD. The sequence derives from a woman in her forties or fifties with active or convalescent COVID-19. The genes are TRBV10-3 and TRBJ2-3; maybe TRBD2 (5 bases). Material for sequencing was peripheral blood. CDR3 sequence: CATVPSGTTTDTQYF. For the CDR3, the DNA is TGTGCCACCGTCCCCAGCGGCACAACCACAGATACGCAGTATTTT.